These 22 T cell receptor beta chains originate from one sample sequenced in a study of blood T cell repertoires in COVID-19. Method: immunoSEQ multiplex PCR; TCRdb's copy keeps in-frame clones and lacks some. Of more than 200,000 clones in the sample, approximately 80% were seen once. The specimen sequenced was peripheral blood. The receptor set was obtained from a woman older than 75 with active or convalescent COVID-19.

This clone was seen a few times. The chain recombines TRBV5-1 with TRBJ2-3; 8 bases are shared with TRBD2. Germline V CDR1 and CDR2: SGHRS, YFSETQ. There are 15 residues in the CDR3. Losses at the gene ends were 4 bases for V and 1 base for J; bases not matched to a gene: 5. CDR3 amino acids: CASSAGLVGTDTQYF. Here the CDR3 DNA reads TGCGCCAGCAGCGCGGGACTAGTCGGCACAGATACGCAGTATTTT.

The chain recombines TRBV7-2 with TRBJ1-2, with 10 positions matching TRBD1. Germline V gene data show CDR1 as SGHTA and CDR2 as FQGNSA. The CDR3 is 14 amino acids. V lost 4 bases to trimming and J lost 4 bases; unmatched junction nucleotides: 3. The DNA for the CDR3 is TGTGCCAGCAGCTGGGACAGGGGTGGCTATGGCTACACCTTC. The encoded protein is CASSWDRGGYGYTF.

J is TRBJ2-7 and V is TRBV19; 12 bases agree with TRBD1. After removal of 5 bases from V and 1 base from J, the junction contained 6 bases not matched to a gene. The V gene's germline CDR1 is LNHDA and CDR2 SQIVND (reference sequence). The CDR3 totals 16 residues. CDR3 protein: CASSPGQGAESYEQYF. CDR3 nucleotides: TGTGCCAGTAGTCCGGGACAGGGGGCTGAATCCTACGAGCAGTACTTC.

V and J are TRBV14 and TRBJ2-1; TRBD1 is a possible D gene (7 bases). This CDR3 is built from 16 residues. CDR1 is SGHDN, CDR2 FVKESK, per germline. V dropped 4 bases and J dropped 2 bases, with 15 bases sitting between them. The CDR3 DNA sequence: TGTGCCAGCAGCCCCAGGGGCAGGGGGGCCTACAATGAGCAGTTCTTC. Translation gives CASSPRGRGAYNEQFF.

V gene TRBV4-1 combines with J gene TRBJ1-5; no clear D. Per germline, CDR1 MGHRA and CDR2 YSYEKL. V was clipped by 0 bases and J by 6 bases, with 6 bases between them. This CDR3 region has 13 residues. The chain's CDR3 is CASSQDTGQPQHF. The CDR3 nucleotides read TGCGCCAGCAGCCAAGATACGGGTCAGCCCCAGCATTTT.

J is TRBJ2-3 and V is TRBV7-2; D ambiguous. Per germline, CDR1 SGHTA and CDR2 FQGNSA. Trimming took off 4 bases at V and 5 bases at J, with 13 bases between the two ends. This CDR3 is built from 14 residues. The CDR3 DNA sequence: TGTGCCAGCAGCTCCCCCGTCGTGAGAGATACGCAGTATTTT. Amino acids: CASSSPVVRDTQYF.

The CDR3, as DNA: TGTGCCAGCAGTTGGCAGTACACTGAAGCTTTCTTT. Translation gives CASSWQYTEAFF. This chain joins TRBV6-5 and TRBJ1-1; D uncertain. The ends were cut back, 4 bases at V and 3 bases at J, with 6 bases in the middle. Germline CDR1 is MNHEY and CDR2 is SVGAGI. The CDR3 has 12 residues.

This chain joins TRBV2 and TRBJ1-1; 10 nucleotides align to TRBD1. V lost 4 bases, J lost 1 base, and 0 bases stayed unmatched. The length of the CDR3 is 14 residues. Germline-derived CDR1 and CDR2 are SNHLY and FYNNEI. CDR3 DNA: TGTGCCAGCAGTGGACAGGGGGCGAACACTGAAGCTTTCTTT. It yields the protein CASSGQGANTEAFF.

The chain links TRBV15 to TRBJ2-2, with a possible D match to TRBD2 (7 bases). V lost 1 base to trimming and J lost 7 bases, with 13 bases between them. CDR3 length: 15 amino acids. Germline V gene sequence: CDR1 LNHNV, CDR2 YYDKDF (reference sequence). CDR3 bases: TGTGCCACCAGCAGAGGGGGGGGCCGAGGCGGGGAGCTGTTTTTT. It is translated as CATSRGGGRGGELFF.

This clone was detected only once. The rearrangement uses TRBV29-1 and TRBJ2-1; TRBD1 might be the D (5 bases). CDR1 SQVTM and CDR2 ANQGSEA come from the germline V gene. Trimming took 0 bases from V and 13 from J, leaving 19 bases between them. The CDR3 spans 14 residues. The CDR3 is CSVEDTAGPQVQFF. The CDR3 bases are TGCAGCGTTGAAGACACCGCAGGGCCTCAGGTTCAGTTCTTC.

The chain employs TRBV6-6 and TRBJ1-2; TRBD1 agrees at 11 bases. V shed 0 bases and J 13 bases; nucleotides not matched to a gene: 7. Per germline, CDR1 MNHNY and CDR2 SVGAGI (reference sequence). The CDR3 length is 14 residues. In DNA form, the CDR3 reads TGTGCCAGCAGTTACTCGGGACAGGGGGACCAGGTCACCTTC. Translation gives CASSYSGQGDQVTF.

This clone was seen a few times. The CDR3 DNA reads as TGCGCCAGCAGCCCTGACTTCGGACAACCATACGAGCAGTACTTC. Translating gives CASSPDFGQPYEQYF. The V and J genes are TRBV5-1 and TRBJ2-7; D is perhaps TRBD1 (5 bases). Germline lookup yields CDR1 SGHRS and CDR2 YFSETQ. V was pared by 4 bases and J by 4 bases, with 18 bases between. The CDR3 is 15 amino acids.

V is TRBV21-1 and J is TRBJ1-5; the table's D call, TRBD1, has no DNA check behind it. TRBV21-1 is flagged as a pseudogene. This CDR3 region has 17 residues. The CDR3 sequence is CASRLTEQGSCNQPQHF. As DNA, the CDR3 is TGTGCCAGCAGACTCACGGAACAGGGGTCCTGCAATCAGCCCCAGCATTTT.

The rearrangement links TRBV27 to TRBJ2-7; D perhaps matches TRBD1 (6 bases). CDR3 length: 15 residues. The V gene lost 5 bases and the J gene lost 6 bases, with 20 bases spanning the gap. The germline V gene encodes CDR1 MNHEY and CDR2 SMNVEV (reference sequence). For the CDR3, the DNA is TGTGCCAGCAGTCTACCCTCGGACAGCCGGGGCGAGCAGTACTTC. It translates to CASSLPSDSRGEQYF.

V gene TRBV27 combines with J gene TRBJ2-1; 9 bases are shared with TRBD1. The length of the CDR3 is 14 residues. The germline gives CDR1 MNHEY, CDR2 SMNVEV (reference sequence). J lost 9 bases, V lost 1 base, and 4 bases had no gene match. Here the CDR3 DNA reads TGTGCCAGCAGTTTATTACAGGGGGCTGCTGAGCAGTTCTTC. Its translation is CASSLLQGAAEQFF.

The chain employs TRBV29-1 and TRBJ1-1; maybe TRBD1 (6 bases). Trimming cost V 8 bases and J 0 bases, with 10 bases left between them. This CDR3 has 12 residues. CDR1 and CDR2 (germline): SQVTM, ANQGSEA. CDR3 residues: CSTTGLNTEAFF. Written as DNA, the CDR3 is TGCAGCACCACAGGGTTGAACACTGAAGCTTTCTTT.

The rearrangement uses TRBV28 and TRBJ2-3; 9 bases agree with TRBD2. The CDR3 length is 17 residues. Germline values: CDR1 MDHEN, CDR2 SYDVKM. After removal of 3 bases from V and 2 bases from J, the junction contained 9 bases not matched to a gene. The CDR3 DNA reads TGTGCCAGCAGTTTGCCCAGGACTAGCGATTCCACAGATACGCAGTATTTT. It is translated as CASSLPRTSDSTDTQYF. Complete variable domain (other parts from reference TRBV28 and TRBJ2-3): DVKVTQSSRYLVKRTGEKVFLECVQDMDHENMFWYRQDPGLGLRLIYFSYDVKMKEKGDIPEGYSVSREKKERFSLILESASTNQTSMYLCASSLPRTSDSTDTQYFGPGTRLTVL.

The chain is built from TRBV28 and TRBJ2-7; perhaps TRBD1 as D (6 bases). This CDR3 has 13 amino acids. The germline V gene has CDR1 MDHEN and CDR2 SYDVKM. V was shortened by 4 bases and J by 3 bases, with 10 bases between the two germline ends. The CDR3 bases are TGTGCCAGCAGTTCCGGACAGTTCTACGAGCAGTACTTC. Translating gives CASSSGQFYEQYF.

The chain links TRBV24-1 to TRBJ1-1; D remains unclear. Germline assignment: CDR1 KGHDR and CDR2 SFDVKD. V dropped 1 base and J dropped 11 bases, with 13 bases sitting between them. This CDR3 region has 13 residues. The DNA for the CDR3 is TGTGCCACCAGTGATTTTAATAGCCGGGGTGCTTTCTTT. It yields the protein CATSDFNSRGAFF.

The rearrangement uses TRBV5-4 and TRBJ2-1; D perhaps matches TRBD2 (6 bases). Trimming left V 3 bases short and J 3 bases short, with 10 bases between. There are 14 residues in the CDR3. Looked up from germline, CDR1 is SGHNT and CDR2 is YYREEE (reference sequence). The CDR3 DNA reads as TGTGCCAGCAGCTCCCGGAGGGACTACAATGAGCAGTTCTTC. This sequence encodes CASSSRRDYNEQFF.

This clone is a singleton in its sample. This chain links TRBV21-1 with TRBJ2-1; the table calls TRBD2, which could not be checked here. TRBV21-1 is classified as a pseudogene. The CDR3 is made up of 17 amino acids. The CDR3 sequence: CASSFRLAGAPYNEQFF. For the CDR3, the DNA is TGTGCCAGCAGCTTCCGACTAGCGGGAGCCCCCTACAATGAGCAGTTCTTC.

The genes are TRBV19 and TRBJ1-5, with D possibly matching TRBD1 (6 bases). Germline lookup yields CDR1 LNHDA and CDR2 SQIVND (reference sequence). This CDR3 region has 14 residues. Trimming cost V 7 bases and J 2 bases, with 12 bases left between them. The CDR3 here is CASNRAGGNQPQHF. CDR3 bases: TGTGCCAGTAATCGGGCAGGGGGCAATCAGCCCCAGCATTTT.